The 3 T cell receptor beta chains in this list originate from one sample, sequenced in a study of cytomegalovirus exposure and HLA in healthy donors. 13 Jbeta primers and 60 Vbeta primers were used for the PCR. Sequencing was performed with immunoSEQ multiplex PCR; in TCRdb, only in-frame clones are kept and a portion is missing. The sample records roughly 120,000 clones, roughly two thirds being singletons. The sequencing sample was made of PBMCs. These receptors were collected from a man aged 25 to 45 in good health and CMV-seropositive.

J is TRBJ2-7 and V is TRBV2, with 7 bases identical to TRBD2. Germline trimming cut 7 bases from V and 2 bases from J; bases unmatched to any gene: 8. Per germline, CDR1 SNHLY and CDR2 FYNNEI. The CDR3 runs to 14 residues. CDR3 region: CASNWGGETYEQYF. CDR3 sequence (DNA): TGTGCCAGCAACTGGGGGGGAGAAACCTACGAGCAGTACTTC.

This clone was found a few times. CDR3 residues: CASMSSNTGELFF. CDR3 nucleotides: TGTGCCAGCATGTCGTCGAACACCGGGGAGCTGTTTTTT. V usage is TRBV25-1 and J usage is TRBJ2-2; no firm D call. Trimming took off 7 bases at V and 0 bases at J, with 6 bases between the two ends. CDR1 MGHDK and CDR2 SYGVNS come from the germline V gene. The CDR3 totals 13 residues. Variable domain in full (rest from reference TRBV25-1 and TRBJ2-2): EADIYQTPRYLVIGTGKKITLECSQTMGHDKMYWYQQDPGMELHLIHYSYGVNSTEKGDLSSESTVSRIRTEHFPLTLESARPSHTSQYLCASMSSNTGELFFGEGSRLTVL.

This clone has just a few counts. This sequence joins TRBV2 and TRBJ2-1; TRBD2 might be the D (5 bases). V lost 9 bases and J 7 bases, leaving 16 bases between the germline ends. The germline V gene encodes CDR1 SNHLY and CDR2 FYNNEI. The CDR3 is 13 amino acids. The chain's CDR3 is CASSSERGNEQFF. For the CDR3, the DNA is TGTGCCAGTTCCAGCGAGAGAGGGAATGAGCAGTTCTTC.